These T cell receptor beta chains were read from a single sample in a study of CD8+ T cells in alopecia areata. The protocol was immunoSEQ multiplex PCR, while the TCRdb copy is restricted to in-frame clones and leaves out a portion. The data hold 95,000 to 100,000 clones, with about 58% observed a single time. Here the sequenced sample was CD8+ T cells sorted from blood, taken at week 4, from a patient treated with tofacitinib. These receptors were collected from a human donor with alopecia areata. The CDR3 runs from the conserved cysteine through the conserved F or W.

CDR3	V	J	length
CAWGQEASTEAFF	TRBV30	TRBJ1-1	13
CASSSVGYRADGYTF	TRBV9	TRBJ1-2	15
CASSISISYEQYF	TRBV19	TRBJ2-7	13
CASSSRTGMEAFF	TRBV5-1	TRBJ1-1	13
CASSEAAGYHNEQFF	TRBV7-9	TRBJ2-1	15
CASSGGSTDTQYF	TRBV6-4	TRBJ2-3	13
CASSLTGNNEQYF	TRBV11-3	TRBJ2-7	13
CASSFWAAGETQYF	TRBV5-1	TRBJ2-5	14
CASRSTSGGTYEQYF	TRBV6-5	TRBJ2-7	15
CSADVSYEQYF	TRBV20-1	TRBJ2-7	11
CASSLTSGGSYEQYF	TRBV19	TRBJ2-7	15
CARDRDRGSNEQYF	TRBV19	TRBJ2-7	14
CASSLSGGGYTF	TRBV11-2	TRBJ1-2	12
CASSTWDEQYF	TRBV7-8	TRBJ2-7	11
CASSGGGSGANVLTF	TRBV9	TRBJ2-6	15
CASSLTGADTEAFF	TRBV27	TRBJ1-1	14
CASSQDPLAGGPYNEQFF	TRBV4-3	TRBJ2-1	18
CASSAGLSSTDTQYF	TRBV28	TRBJ2-3	15
CAWSDRDRGYEQYF	TRBV30	TRBJ2-7	14
CSVGQGSYEQYF	TRBV29-1	TRBJ2-7	12
CSVLVSYEQYF	TRBV29-1	TRBJ2-7	11
CASSQDPTSPTDTQYF	TRBV13	TRBJ2-3	16
CASSLLQGMNTEAFF	TRBV5-4	TRBJ1-1	15
CASSQENSYEQYF	TRBV4-1	TRBJ2-7	13
CASSSTGERVNTEAFF	TRBV5-1	TRBJ1-1	16
CASSQVRTPTQYF	TRBV4-1	TRBJ2-3	13
CASRGLEENNEQFF	TRBV28	TRBJ2-1	14
CSVENAENYGYTF	TRBV29-1	TRBJ1-2	13
CSGGTSGVYNEQFF	TRBV29-1	TRBJ2-1	14
CSVLTGHNSPLHF	TRBV29-1	TRBJ1-6	13
CASSLLGIYGYTF	TRBV5-4	TRBJ1-2	13
CASSLRDRVILETQYF	TRBV5-6	TRBJ2-5	16
CASSSTSISGNTIYF	TRBV5-1	TRBJ1-3	15
CSVTTTGYEQYF	TRBV29-1	TRBJ2-7	12
CASSVGVYGGDYGYTF	TRBV9	TRBJ1-2	16
CAISEGGDTQYF	TRBV10-3	TRBJ2-3	12
CAISSPGENGYTF	TRBV10-3	TRBJ1-2	13
CASSLVGGHEQYF	TRBV28	TRBJ2-7	13
CASSLRAGATGEQFF	TRBV7-9	TRBJ2-1	15
CACRLADNEQFF	TRBV5-4	TRBJ2-1	12
CASSLYPGPGTDTQYF	TRBV28	TRBJ2-3	16
CSVGHRGGRETQYF	TRBV29-1	TRBJ2-5	14
CASSTGTGYTQPQHF	TRBV19	TRBJ1-5	15
CASSSSGTGYNEQFF	TRBV7-9	TRBJ2-1	15
CASSYSKATNTQYF	TRBV6-6	TRBJ2-3	14
CASSIQGAWTDTQYF	TRBV9	TRBJ2-3	15
CASSLSRTDTQYF	TRBV27	TRBJ2-3	13
CASSFRGSYEQYF	TRBV28	TRBJ2-7	13